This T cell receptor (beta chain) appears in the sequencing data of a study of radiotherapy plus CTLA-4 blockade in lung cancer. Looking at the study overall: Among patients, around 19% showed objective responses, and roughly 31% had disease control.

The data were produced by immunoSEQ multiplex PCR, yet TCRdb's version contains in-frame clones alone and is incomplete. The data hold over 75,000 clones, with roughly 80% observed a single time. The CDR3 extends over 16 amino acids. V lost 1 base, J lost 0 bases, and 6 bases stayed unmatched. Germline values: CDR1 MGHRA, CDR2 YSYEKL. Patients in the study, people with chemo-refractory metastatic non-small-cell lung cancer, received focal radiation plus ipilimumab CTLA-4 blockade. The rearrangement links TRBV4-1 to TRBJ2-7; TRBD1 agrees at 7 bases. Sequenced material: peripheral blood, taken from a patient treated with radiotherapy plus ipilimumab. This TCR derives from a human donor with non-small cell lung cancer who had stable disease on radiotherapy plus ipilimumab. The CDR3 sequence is CASSQVAGTASYEQYF. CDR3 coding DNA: TGCGCCAGCAGCCAAGTAGCAGGGACAGCCTCCTACGAGCAGTACTTC.